The 28 T cell receptor beta chains reported below all come from one sample, sequenced in a study of T cell repertoires in cytomegalovirus infection. What these receptors recognize is not known. TCRdb analysed the reads with MiXCR anew, one entry per CDR3 protein. The table includes roughly 800,000 distinct CDR3 sequences, roughly 29% detected once. The sequenced sample was cultured CD8+ T cells from PBMCs, obtained from culture after CMV antigen stimulation. The receptors derive from a human donor in good health (CMV status not recorded). Some clones in this sample may be carry-over from other donors' samples.

The chain couples TRBV7-8 to TRBJ2-5; TRBD1 matches at 8 bases. CDR3 length equals 16 residues. Germline CDR1 SGHVS, CDR2 FQNEAQ. Trimming took 1 base from V and 3 from J; bases not matched to a gene: 7. The CDR3 nucleotides read TGTGCCAGCAGCTTAGAGCCGGGACAGGCGGAAGAGACCCAGTACTTC. Residues: CASSLEPGQAEETQYF.

The genes are TRBV7-9 and TRBJ2-1; TRBD1 agrees at 11 bases. Germline loops: CDR1 SEHNR, CDR2 FQNEAQ (reference sequence). The CDR3 spans 15 residues. The V segment lost 6 bases and the J segment 8 bases; nucleotides outside the gene matches: 9. The CDR3 DNA follows: TGTGCCAGCAGTGCCCCGGACAGGGGGCTCGATGAGCAGTTCTTC. Protein product: CASSAPDRGLDEQFF.

Ten or more counts support this clonotype. This chain joins TRBV7-8 and TRBJ2-1; 7 bases are a match to TRBD1. Germline values: CDR1 SGHVS, CDR2 FQNEAQ. Unmatched junction bases numbered 3, after V lost 1 base and J lost 0 bases. CDR3 length: 16 residues. The CDR3 protein is CASSLGGQISYNEQFF. CDR3 sequence (DNA): TGTGCCAGCAGCTTAGGGGGACAGATCTCCTACAATGAGCAGTTCTTC.

This clonotype has more than one count but fewer than ten. The V call is TRBV6-5, the J call TRBJ1-1; a possible D gene is TRBD1 (6 bases). CDR1 MNHEY and CDR2 SVGAGI come from the germline V gene. The germline V and J ends were trimmed by 7 bases and 1 base, with 13 bases remaining between them. There are 14 residues in the CDR3. The CDR3 reads CASTMTGPNTEAFF. The CDR3 DNA reads TGTGCCAGCACTATGACAGGTCCGAACACTGAAGCTTTCTTT.

CDR3 sequence: CATSEGSQPNTEAFF. The CDR3 bases are TGTGCCACCAGTGAAGGAAGCCAGCCGAACACTGAAGCTTTCTTT. The chain links TRBV24-1 to TRBJ1-1; no clear D. V lost 4 bases, J lost 1 base, and 12 bases lay in between. Germline CDR1 reads KGHDR; CDR2 reads SFDVKD. CDR3 length equals 15 residues.

This clonotype was recorded a few times. This sequence joins TRBV28 and TRBJ2-1; TRBD1 is a possible D gene (5 bases). The CDR3 spans 15 residues. Trimming took 2 bases from V and 5 from J, leaving 13 bases between them. CDR1 is MDHEN and CDR2 is SYDVKM in the germline V gene. CDR3 sequence: CASSLRGTLDNEQFF. CDR3 bases: TGTGCCAGCAGTTTAAGGGGTACCCTCGACAATGAGCAGTTCTTC.

This clonotype came up a few times. V usage is TRBV28 and J usage is TRBJ2-7; D gene uncertain. Germline values: CDR1 MDHEN, CDR2 SYDVKM. The CDR3 spans 14 residues. Between the trimmed V and J ends, which lost 2 bases and 4 bases, there was a span of 12 bases. The CDR3 DNA sequence: TGTGCCAGCAGTTTAGAAGGAAGCTGGTACGAGCAGTACGTC. Amino acids: CASSLEGSWYEQYV.

The sample holds a few counts of this clonotype. The chain employs TRBV7-9 and TRBJ2-5; 10 bases are a match to TRBD2. Germline assignment: CDR1 SEHNR and CDR2 FQNEAQ (reference sequence). With V trimmed by 5 bases and J by 5 bases, 5 bases remained unmatched. There are 14 residues in the CDR3. CDR3 sequence reads: CASSGAGGRETQYF. The DNA for the CDR3 is TGTGCCAGCAGCGGAGCGGGGGGGCGGGAGACCCAGTACTTC.

This clonotype occurred many times. The chain has TRBV12-3 or TRBV12-4 and TRBJ1-2; D is undetermined. Trimming removed 6 bases from V and 5 bases from J, with 7 bases in between. CDR3 length equals 11 residues. The CDR3 DNA is TGTGCCAGCAGCGTACAGTATGGCTACACCTTC. It yields the protein CASSVQYGYTF.

This clonotype was detected ten times or more. This sequence joins TRBV7-6 and TRBJ1-6, with D perhaps TRBD1 (5 bases). The CDR3 spans 18 residues. CDR1 SGHVS and CDR2 FNYEAQ come from the germline V gene. Trimming cost V 8 bases and J 10 bases, with 30 bases left between them. The CDR3 nucleotides are TGTGCCAGCTCCCCTGGGCTAGGGACCCGACAACGCGGCTCACCCCTCCACTTT. Translating it yields CASSPGLGTRQRGSPLHF.

This clonotype was counted a few times. V and J are TRBV12-3 or TRBV12-4 and TRBJ1-6; D gene uncertain. The CDR3 extends over 14 amino acids. Trimming cost V 4 bases and J 5 bases, with 9 bases left between them. The CDR3 DNA is TGTGCCAGCAGTTCCTGGGAAAATAATTCACCCCTCCACTTT. This codes for CASSSWENNSPLHF.

This clonotype was seen ten or more times. The chain couples TRBV6-1 to TRBJ1-5, with 8 bases matching TRBD1. This CDR3 is built from 14 residues. CDR1 and CDR2 from the germline V gene are MNHNS and SASEGT. J was trimmed by 4 bases and V by 3 bases; bases with no gene match: 2. CDR3 protein: CASSDRGHNQPQHF. CDR3 coding DNA: TGTGCCAGCAGTGACAGGGGGCATAATCAGCCCCAGCATTTT.

The V call is TRBV5-1, the J call TRBJ2-7; D tentatively reads TRBD1 or TRBD2 (5 bases each). CDR1 and CDR2 from the germline V gene are SGHRS and YFSETQ. The CDR3 runs 15 residues. Trimming removed 0 bases at V and 4 bases at J, with 14 bases between. The CDR3 region has the DNA TGCGCCAGCAGCTTGGGGGACGGACGACTTTACGAGCAGTACGTC. It is translated as CASSLGDGRLYEQYV.

This clonotype was seen ten or more times. The chain couples TRBV7-2 to TRBJ1-1; D not resolved. Germline V gene sequence: CDR1 SGHTA, CDR2 FQGNSA. V gave up 2 bases and J gave up 1 base, with 8 bases separating them. The CDR3 is 14 residues long. The CDR3 coding sequence is TGTGCCAGCAGCTTAAATAAGGGGAACACTGAAGCTTTCTTT. This sequence encodes CASSLNKGNTEAFF.

CDR3: CASSAQGGGSTEAFF. In DNA, the CDR3 is TGTGCCAGTAGTGCACAGGGGGGAGGAAGCACTGAAGCTTTCTTT. This chain joins TRBV19 and TRBJ1-1, with TRBD1 identical over 8 bases. Per germline, CDR1 LNHDA and CDR2 SQIVND (reference sequence). CDR3 length: 15 residues. V gave up 5 bases and J gave up 4 bases; unmatched junction bases: 9. The full variable domain, completed using reference TRBV19 and TRBJ1-1, is DGGITQSPKYLFRKEGQNVTLSCEQNLNHDAMYWYRQDPGQGLRLIYYSQIVNDFQKGDIAEGYSVSREKKESFPLTVTSAQKNPTAFYLCASSAQGGGSTEAFFGQGTRLTVV.

This chain connects TRBV5-1 to TRBJ2-1, with 9 bases lining up with TRBD1. The V segment lost 2 bases and the J segment 3 bases; nucleotides outside the gene matches: 6. In germline, CDR1 is SGHRS, CDR2 YFSETQ. The length of the CDR3 is 16 residues. The CDR3, as DNA: TGCGCCAGCAGCTTAATCGGGACAGGGCTCTACAATGAGCAGTTCTTC. This translates into CASSLIGTGLYNEQFF.

This clonotype was detected only a few times. The chain links TRBV7-9 to TRBJ2-7; possibly TRBD2 for D (5 bases). This CDR3 has 14 amino acids. Per the germline V gene, CDR1 is SEHNR and CDR2 is FQNEAQ (reference sequence). Trimming shortened V by 4 bases and J by 5 bases, and 15 bases separated the two germline ends. Here the CDR3 DNA reads TGTGCCAGCAGCTCCTTGGGATTCGGGGACGAGCAGTACGTC. This codes for CASSSLGFGDEQYV.

The genes are TRBV3-1 and TRBJ2-2, with a weak D call TRBD1 (6 bases). The germline V and J ends were trimmed by 0 bases and 6 bases, with 8 bases remaining between them. The CDR3 length is 14 residues. Germline CDR1 and CDR2: LGHDT and YNNKEL (reference sequence). This CDR3 is CASSQDQGPGELFF. As DNA, the CDR3 is TGTGCCAGCAGCCAAGATCAGGGGCCCGGGGAGCTGTTTTTT.

The chain uses TRBV11-1 and TRBJ2-7; 11 bases are a match to TRBD1. CDR1 is SGHAT, CDR2 FQDESV, per germline (reference sequence). This CDR3 is 17 amino acids long. V was pared by 6 bases and J by 1 base, with 11 bases of the junction left unmatched. This CDR3 reads CASSSRGGTGGSYEQYF. The CDR3 nucleotides read TGTGCCAGCAGTTCCCGCGGTGGGACAGGGGGTTCCTACGAGCAGTACTTC.

The chain is built from TRBV4-1 and TRBJ2-2, with 7 nucleotides matching TRBD2. Looked up from germline, CDR1 is MGHRA and CDR2 is YSYEKL. CDR3 length: 18 residues. J lost 1 base, V lost 3 bases, and 11 bases had no gene match. The DNA for the CDR3 is TGCGCCAGCAGCCACCCTACCCTTTCGGGGGGGAACACCGGGGAGCTGTTTTTT. Encoded protein: CASSHPTLSGGNTGELFF.

The table lists this clonotype with a count of one. This chain joins TRBV15 and TRBJ2-2; D unclear. The CDR3 has 16 residues. V lost 4 bases and J 1 base, leaving 13 bases between the germline ends. Germline V gene lookup returns CDR1 LNHNV and CDR2 YYDKDF (reference sequence). The CDR3 protein is CATSIPLRVNTGELFF. CDR3 DNA sequence: TGTGCCACCAGCATCCCACTAAGGGTGAACACCGGGGAGCTGTTTTTT.

The table lists this clonotype with many counts. The rearrangement links TRBV12-3 or TRBV12-4 to TRBJ1-2, with no clear D. CDR3 length: 15 residues. Trimming took off 1 base at V and 4 bases at J, with 13 bases between the two ends. CDR3 bases: TGTGCCAGCAGTTTAGGGGGAGACACCGCCTATGGCTACACCTTC. It specifies CASSLGGDTAYGYTF.

The chain has TRBV4-1 and TRBJ2-5; 10 positions match TRBD1. Germline loops: CDR1 MGHRA, CDR2 YSYEKL. This CDR3 is built from 15 residues. Germline trimming cut 0 bases from V and 5 bases from J; bases unmatched to any gene: 3. As DNA, the CDR3 is TGCGCCAGCAGCCAAGAACAGGGACAGGGGGAGACCCAGTACTTC. This sequence encodes CASSQEQGQGETQYF.

Regarding this clonotype: The germline gene is not matched at one end of the junction; a read error may be the cause. V usage is TRBV7-6 and J usage is TRBJ2-1, with 7 bases fitting TRBD1. There are 14 residues in the CDR3. The V gene's germline CDR1 is SGHVS and CDR2 FNYEAQ. The CDR3 loop reads CANSPRGTDNEQFF. In nucleotides, the CDR3 is TGTGCCAACAGCCCCAGAGGGACAGACAATGAGCAGTTCTTC.

This chain joins TRBV2 and TRBJ2-7; possibly TRBD1 for D (5 bases). V was clipped by 6 bases and J by 1 base, with 13 bases between them. This CDR3 comprises 14 residues. CDR1 and CDR2 from the germline V gene are SNHLY and FYNNEI. CDR3 nucleotides: TGTGCCAGCAGAGTAGGTAGGGGTTCCTACGAGCAGTACTTC. Protein: CASRVGRGSYEQYF.

Many counts were recorded for this clonotype. The chain uses TRBV12-5 and TRBJ1-6, with a tentative D call TRBD1 (5 bases). V lost 0 bases, J lost 9 bases, and 21 bases lay in between. CDR3 size: 18 residues. Looked up from germline, CDR1 is LGHNT and CDR2 is FRNRAP. The CDR3 sequence is CASGLVKGGPVGTSPLHF. As DNA, the CDR3 is TGTGCTAGTGGTTTGGTAAAAGGTGGACCTGTCGGGACTTCACCCCTCCACTTT.

The rearrangement links TRBV5-4 to TRBJ2-2; either TRBD1 or TRBD2 may fit D (5 bases each). Trimming pared 4 bases from V and 4 bases from J, leaving 11 bases between. CDR1 and CDR2 from the germline V gene are SGHNT and YYREEE (reference sequence). The CDR3 sequence is 14 residues long. CDR3 bases: TGTGCCAGCAGCGGCTGGGGGAGCACCGGGGAGCTGTTTTTT. Its translation: CASSGWGSTGELFF.

The chain carries TRBV24-1 and TRBJ2-1; 7 positions agree with TRBD1. The CDR3 is 15 residues long. V lost 4 bases, J lost 4 bases, and 6 bases stayed unmatched. The V gene's germline CDR1 is KGHDR and CDR2 SFDVKD. CDR3 coding DNA: TGTGCCACCAGTGACACAGACAGGGCGTACAATGAGCAGTTCTTC. Its protein is CATSDTDRAYNEQFF.